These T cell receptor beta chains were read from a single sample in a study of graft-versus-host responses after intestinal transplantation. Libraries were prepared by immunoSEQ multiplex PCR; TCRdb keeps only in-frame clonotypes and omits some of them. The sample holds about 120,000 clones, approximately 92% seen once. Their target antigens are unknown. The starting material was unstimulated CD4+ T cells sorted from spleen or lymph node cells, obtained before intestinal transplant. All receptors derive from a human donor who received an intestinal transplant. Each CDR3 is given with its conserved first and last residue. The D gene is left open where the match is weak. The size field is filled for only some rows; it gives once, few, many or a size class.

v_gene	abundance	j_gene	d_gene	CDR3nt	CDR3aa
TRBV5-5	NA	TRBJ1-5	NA	TGTGCCAGCAGCCCCCCCTCGGGCGCCGGCAATCAGCCCCAGCATTTT	CASSPPSGAGNQPQHF
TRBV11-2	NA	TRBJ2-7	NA	TGTGCCAGCAGCTCGGCGAGCTACGAGCAGTACTTC	CASSSASYEQYF
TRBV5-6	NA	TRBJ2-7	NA	TGTGCCAGCAGCTTGACCGAATACGAGCAGTACTTC	CASSLTEYEQYF
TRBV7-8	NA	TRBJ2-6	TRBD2	TGTGCCAGCAGCTGGATACTAGCGAGTGGGGCCAACGTCCTGACTTTC	CASSWILASGANVLTF
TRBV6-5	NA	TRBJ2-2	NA	TGTGCCAGCCGGGGCAGGAACGGGGAGCTGTTTTTT	CASRGRNGELFF
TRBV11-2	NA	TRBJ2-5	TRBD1	TGTGCCAGCAGCTCCACCAGGGGGAAGACCCAGTACTTC	CASSSTRGKTQYF
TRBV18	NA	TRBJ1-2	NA	TGTGCCAGCTCACCCAGGGGAGACTATGGCTACACCTTC	CASSPRGDYGYTF
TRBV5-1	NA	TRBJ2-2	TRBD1	TGCGCCAGCAGACCCGGGACAGGTTCCCACACCGGGGAGCTGTTTTTT	CASRPGTGSHTGELFF
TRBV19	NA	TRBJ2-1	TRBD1	TGTGCCAGTAGTGACAGGGTGAAGAAAGGAGATGAGCAGTTCTTC	CASSDRVKKGDEQFF
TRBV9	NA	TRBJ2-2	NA	TGTGCCAGCAGCGTAGATCCGCCGAGCACCGGGGAGCTGTTTTTT	CASSVDPPSTGELFF
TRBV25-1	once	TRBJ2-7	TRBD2	TGTGCCACTGAGGGACTAGCGGAATACGAGCAGTACTTC	CATEGLAEYEQYF
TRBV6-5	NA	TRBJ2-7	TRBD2	TGTGCCAGCAGTAGAACGGGACTAGCGGATTACGAGCAGTACTTC	CASSRTGLADYEQYF
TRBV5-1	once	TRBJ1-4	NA	TGCGCCAGCAGCTCCTTGGGTGAAAAACTGTTTTTT	CASSSLGEKLFF
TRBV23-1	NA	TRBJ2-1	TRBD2	TGCGCCAGCACCCTAGCGGGGGACTACAATGAGCAGTTCTTC	CASTLAGDYNEQFF
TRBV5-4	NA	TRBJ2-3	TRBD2	TGTGCCAGCAGCTCGCGGGAGGGCCTTAGCACAGATACGCAGTATTTT	CASSSREGLSTDTQYF
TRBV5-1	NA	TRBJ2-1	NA	TGCGCCAGCAGCTCCGGGACACGTCCCTACAATGAGCAGTTCTTC	CASSSGTRPYNEQFF
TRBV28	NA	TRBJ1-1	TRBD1	TGTGCCAGCAGCGGATCACAGGGGAGGTCCACTGAAGCTTTCTTT	CASSGSQGRSTEAFF
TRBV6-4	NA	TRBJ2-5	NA	TGTGCCAGCAGGAAGACAGGATCGTACCAAGAGACCCAGTACTTC	CASRKTGSYQETQYF
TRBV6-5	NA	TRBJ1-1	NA	TGTGCCAGCAAATCTCCAACCCCGACTGAAGCTTTCTTT	CASKSPTPTEAFF
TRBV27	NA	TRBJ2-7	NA	TGTGCCAGCACTCTGACTGCCCCCAGCGGACCCACCTACGAGCAGTACTTC	CASTLTAPSGPTYEQYF
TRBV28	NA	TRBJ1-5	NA	TGTGCCAGCAGACAGGGCTACTTCAATCAGCCCCAGCATTTT	CASRQGYFNQPQHF
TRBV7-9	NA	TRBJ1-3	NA	TGTGCCAGCAGCCCAAGCGGTGGCGGTGGAAACACCATATATTTT	CASSPSGGGGNTIYF
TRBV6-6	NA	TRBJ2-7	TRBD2	TGTGCCAGCAGATCACCGGGACTAGCGCCCCAGTACGAGCAGTACTTC	CASRSPGLAPQYEQYF
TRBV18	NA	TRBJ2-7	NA	TGTGCCAGCTCACCCCCCTCTGTGGGCAGCCACGAGCAGTACTTC	CASSPPSVGSHEQYF
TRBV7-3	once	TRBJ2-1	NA	TGTGCCAGCAGCTCTGATGTGGGAGCCTTTGACTCCTACAATGAGCAGTTCTTC	CASSSDVGAFDSYNEQFF
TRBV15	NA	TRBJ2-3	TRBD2	TGTGCCACCAGCTCAACTTATCTAGCGGGAGGGTCAGATACGCAGTATTTT	CATSSTYLAGGSDTQYF
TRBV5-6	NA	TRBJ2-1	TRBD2	TGTGCCAGCAATCTCCTAGCGGGAGGGTGGAATGAGCAGTTCTTC	CASNLLAGGWNEQFF
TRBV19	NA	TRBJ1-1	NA	TGTGCCAGTAGTATAGCGGGAAGGATAACGGCATCTTTCTTT	CASSIAGRITASFF
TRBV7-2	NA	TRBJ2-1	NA	TGTGCCAGCAGCTTAGGACAGGCTTATACTGAGCAGTTCTTC	CASSLGQAYTEQFF
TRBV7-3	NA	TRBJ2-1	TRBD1	TGTGCCAGCAGCTTAGGGGACACAGGGGGTGAGCAGTTCTTC	CASSLGDTGGEQFF
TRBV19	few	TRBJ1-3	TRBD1	TGTGCCAGTAGTCTCGACAGGGATTGGTCTGGAAACACCATATATTTT	CASSLDRDWSGNTIYF
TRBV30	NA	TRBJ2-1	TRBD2	TGTGCCTGGAGTGTAGCGGTTAGACTAGCGGGAATGAATGAGCAGTTCTTC	CAWSVAVRLAGMNEQFF
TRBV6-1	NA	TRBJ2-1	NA	TGTGCCACCGGGACCCAAGCCTACAATGAGCAGTTCTTC	CATGTQAYNEQFF
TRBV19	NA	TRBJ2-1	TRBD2	TGTGCCAGTAGCCCGATTAGCGGGAGTACCTACAATGAGCAGTTCTTC	CASSPISGSTYNEQFF
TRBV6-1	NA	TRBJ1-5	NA	TGTGCCAGCAGTGACAGACCGTATAGCAATCAGCCCCAGCATTTT	CASSDRPYSNQPQHF
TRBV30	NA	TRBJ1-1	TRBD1	TGTGCCTGGAGTAGTCGACAGGGGAGGACTGAAGCTTTCTTT	CAWSSRQGRTEAFF
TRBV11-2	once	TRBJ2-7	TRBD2	TGTGCCAGCAGCTTAGGCCTAGCGGCCTCCTACGAGCAGTACTTC	CASSLGLAASYEQYF
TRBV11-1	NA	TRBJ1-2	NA	TGTGCCAGCAGCTTAAACGGCATCGCGGGCTACACCTTC	CASSLNGIAGYTF
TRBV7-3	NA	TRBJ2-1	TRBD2	TGTGCCAGCAGCTCGCCTCTAGCGGGAGGTGAATCCTACAATGAGCAGTTCTTC	CASSSPLAGGESYNEQFF
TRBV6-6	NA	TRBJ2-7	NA	TGTGCCAGCAGTTACCCGGAGTCCGTCAGGGGCGAGCAGTACTTC	CASSYPESVRGEQYF
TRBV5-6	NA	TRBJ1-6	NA	TGTGCCAGCAGCCTAAACCGAGGGAGACCCCTCCACTTT	CASSLNRGRPLHF
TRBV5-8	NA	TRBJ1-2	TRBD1	TGTGCCAGCAGCTCCGGACAGGGGGGAAACTATGGCTACACCTTC	CASSSGQGGNYGYTF
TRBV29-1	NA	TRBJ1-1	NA	TGCAGCGCTTCACCCGAAGCTTTCTTT	CSASPEAFF
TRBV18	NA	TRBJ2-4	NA	TGTGCCAGCTCACCAGATTCACTGTTAGACATTCAGTACTTC	CASSPDSLLDIQYF
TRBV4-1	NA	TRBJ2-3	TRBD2	TGCGCCAGCAGCCCAGCCTTAGCGGGAGTTGCGACAGATACGCAGTATTTT	CASSPALAGVATDTQYF
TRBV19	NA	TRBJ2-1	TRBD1	TGTGCCAGTAGTATCAGGACAGGGGGACCCTATGAGCAGTTCTTC	CASSIRTGGPYEQFF